These 23 T cell receptor beta chains were all obtained from the same sample, sequenced in a study of blood T cell repertoires in COVID-19. Sequenced by immunoSEQ multiplex PCR; TCRdb stores in-frame clones only, minus some. The repertoire consists of roughly 86,000 clones, with roughly 89% occurring once and the leading ten covering 1.9%. The source material was peripheral blood. These receptors were collected from a woman aged 50 to 60 in a cohort sampled during active COVID-19.

The rearrangement joins TRBV19 to TRBJ2-5; D is possibly TRBD1 (6 bases). Trimming pared 9 bases from V and 5 bases from J, leaving 16 bases between. This CDR3 has 13 amino acids. Germline V gene sequence: CDR1 LNHDA, CDR2 SQIVND (reference sequence). The DNA of the CDR3 is TGTGCCAGCGAGGACAGTCAAGTGGAGACCCAGTACTTC. This sequence encodes CASEDSQVETQYF.

The gene calls are TRBV21-1 and TRBJ2-7; TRBD2, the table's D call, was not compared with the DNA. TRBV21-1 is marked as a pseudogene. There are 18 residues in the CDR3. The CDR3 sequence: CASSNPLIGLGITYEQYF. CDR3 DNA: TGTGCCAGCAGCAACCCCCTAATTGGACTAGGAATAACCTACGAGCAGTACTTC.

CDR3 sequence: CASSPTIQETQYF. The CDR3 bases are TGTGCCAGCAGCCCTACGATACAAGAGACCCAGTACTTC. V gene TRBV5-8 combines with J gene TRBJ2-5; no definite D call. CDR1 is SGHTS and CDR2 is YDEGEE in the germline V gene. The CDR3 spans 13 residues. V dropped 4 bases and J dropped 2 bases, with 9 bases sitting between them.

The chain couples TRBV19 to TRBJ1-5; 8 bases line up with TRBD1. Germline V lookup: CDR1 LNHDA, CDR2 SQIVND (reference sequence). V lost 7 bases and J lost 2; bases outside the gene matches: 4. This CDR3 has 14 amino acids. The CDR3: CASNSQGGNQPQHF. The CDR3 DNA is TGTGCCAGTAACTCACAGGGGGGCAATCAGCCCCAGCATTTT.

This clone was observed a single time. The rearrangement uses TRBV19 and TRBJ1-4, with D perhaps TRBD1 (6 bases). The germline V and J ends were trimmed by 8 bases and 10 bases, with 20 bases remaining between them. The V gene's germline CDR1 is LNHDA and CDR2 SQIVND (reference sequence). The CDR3 has 14 residues. CDR3 nucleotides: TGTGCCAGTTGGGGGGGACATTCGCTCGGAAAACTGTTTTTT. Translating it yields CASWGGHSLGKLFF.

This rearrangement joins TRBV7-9 to TRBJ2-7; 9 bases are shared with TRBD1. Germline V lookup: CDR1 SEHNR, CDR2 FQNEAQ (reference sequence). V was clipped by 5 bases and J by 5 bases; unmatched bases: 10. The CDR3 consists of 15 residues. The CDR3 loop reads CASSPTGTGSHEQYF. CDR3 sequence (DNA): TGTGCCAGCAGCCCGACAGGGACAGGGTCACACGAGCAGTACTTC. Full variable domain (missing parts from reference TRBV7-9 and TRBJ2-7): DTGVSQNPRHKITKRGQNVTFRCDPISEHNRLYWYRQTLGQGPEFLTYFQNEAQLEKSRLLSDRFSAERPKGSFSTLEIQRTEQGDSAMYLCASSPTGTGSHEQYFGPGTRLTVT.

The chain has TRBV4-2 and TRBJ2-7; 12 bases fit TRBD2. Trimming cost V 5 bases and J 4 bases; bases outside gene matches: 9. Germline-derived CDR1 and CDR2 are LGHNA and YNFKEQ. This CDR3 comprises 16 residues. This CDR3 reads CASSDLAGGPYYEQYF. In DNA form, the CDR3 reads TGTGCCAGCAGCGACCTAGCGGGAGGGCCGTATTACGAGCAGTACTTC.

V and J are TRBV5-6 and TRBJ2-1; D uncertain. This CDR3 region has 11 residues. Trimming removed 6 bases at V and 3 bases at J, with 4 bases between. The germline V gene has CDR1 SGHDT and CDR2 YYEEEE. The CDR3 loop is CASTLYNEQFF. As DNA, the CDR3 is TGTGCCAGCACCCTCTACAATGAGCAGTTCTTC.

The chain carries TRBV6-6 and TRBJ2-3, with 7 bases fitting TRBD2. CDR1 and CDR2 (germline): MNHNY, SVGAGI (reference sequence). The junction had 14 bases not matched to a gene; V was cut back by 5 bases and J by 0 bases. CDR3 length: 18 amino acids. The CDR3 reads CASSPPAGRMGSTDTQYF. CDR3 nucleotide sequence: TGTGCCAGCAGTCCCCCAGCGGGGCGGATGGGGAGCACAGATACGCAGTATTTT.

This clone was detected only a few times. The chain carries TRBV30 and TRBJ1-5; D call uncertain. Germline V lookup: CDR1 GTSNPN, CDR2 SVGIG (reference sequence). The CDR3 covers 13 residues. Trimming removed 3 bases at V and 6 bases at J, with 12 bases between. CDR3 DNA sequence: TGTGCCTGGAGGAGCGGGGTGGGTCAGCCCCAGCATTTT. Encoded protein: CAWRSGVGQPQHF.

The chain carries TRBV2 and TRBJ2-5, with a tentative D call TRBD1 (6 bases). Germline V gene data show CDR1 as SNHLY and CDR2 as FYNNEI. V shed 4 bases and J shed 7 bases, with 16 bases lying between them. The CDR3 consists of 14 residues. This chain's CDR3 is CASSVAGDGATQYF. The CDR3 DNA follows: TGTGCCAGCAGTGTAGCAGGGGATGGTGCGACCCAGTACTTC.

V is TRBV5-4 and J is TRBJ1-2, with TRBD1 matching 8 bases. The CDR3 contains 12 residues. Germline trimming cut 3 bases from V and 8 bases from J; bases unmatched to any gene: 3. The V gene's germline CDR1 is SGHNT and CDR2 YYREEE (reference sequence). This CDR3 is CASSYQGAGYTF. The DNA of the CDR3 is TGTGCCAGCAGCTATCAGGGGGCGGGCTACACCTTC.

The J gene is TRBJ2-2, the V gene TRBV3-1 (or the pseudogene TRBV3-2); TRBD2 matches 8 bases. The ends lost 2 bases at V and 1 base at J; junction bases unmatched: 0. Germline CDR1 reads LGHDT; CDR2 reads YNNKEL (reference sequence). This CDR3 is 15 amino acids long. CDR3 region: CASSQSGGNTGELFF. For the CDR3, the DNA is TGTGCCAGCAGCCAAAGCGGGGGGAACACCGGGGAGCTGTTTTTT.

The sample holds one count of this clone. The chain links TRBV28 to TRBJ2-7, with TRBD1 as a possible D gene (6 bases). CDR3 size: 14 residues. In germline, CDR1 is MDHEN, CDR2 SYDVKM. With 6 bases removed from V and 7 bases from J, the gap between germline ends came to 19 bases. Written as DNA, the CDR3 is TGTGCCAGCAGCCGACAGGACGGGGTGGGGGAGCAGTACTTC. This codes for CASSRQDGVGEQYF.

The V call is TRBV5-1, the J call TRBJ2-5, with TRBD1 as a possible D gene (5 bases). This CDR3 spans 14 amino acids. The V and J ends lost 0 bases and 5 bases respectively, with 11 bases between them. In germline, CDR1 is SGHRS, CDR2 YFSETQ. CDR3 loop: CASSLARAQETQYF. CDR3 in DNA: TGCGCCAGCAGCTTGGCCAGGGCGCAGGAGACCCAGTACTTC.

CDR3: CAISDPRGKQEYGYTF. The CDR3 DNA sequence: TGTGCCATCAGTGACCCCCGGGGGAAACAGGAGTATGGCTACACCTTC. The chain links TRBV10-3 to TRBJ1-2, with D tentatively TRBD1 (5 bases). Trimming removed 3 bases from V and 5 bases from J, with 19 bases in between. The CDR3 has 16 amino acids. Per germline, CDR1 ENHRY and CDR2 SYGVKD.

V is TRBV5-1 and J is TRBJ1-2, with D possibly being TRBD1 (6 bases). The CDR3 sequence is 13 residues long. In germline, CDR1 is SGHRS, CDR2 YFSETQ. Trimming stripped 3 bases from V and 0 bases from J, with 6 bases between. The CDR3 bases are TGCGCCAGCAGCTGGGACACTAACTATGGCTACACCTTC. It encodes CASSWDTNYGYTF.

This chain connects TRBV3-1 (or the pseudogene TRBV3-2) to TRBJ2-7; D might be TRBD2 (6 bases). The CDR3 is 14 amino acids. V was cut by 0 bases and J by 4 bases, with 10 bases left in between. CDR1 is LGHDT and CDR2 is YNNKEL in the germline V gene (reference sequence). CDR3 sequence (DNA): TGTGCCAGCAGCCAAGAAAGGCGGGGATACGAGCAGTACTTC. Translating gives CASSQERRGYEQYF.

The rearrangement joins TRBV7-2 to TRBJ1-6, with unresolved D. V lost 3 bases, J lost 7 bases, and 16 bases lay in between. The CDR3 is 16 residues long. Germline V CDR1 and CDR2: SGHTA, FQGNSA. CDR3 bases: TGTGCCAGCAGCTTGGGCCGAGATCGGCTCAATTCACCCCTCCACTTT. It specifies CASSLGRDRLNSPLHF.

The gene calls are TRBV7-2 and TRBJ2-3; TRBD2 might be the D (6 bases). The CDR3 is 14 amino acids. The germline V and J ends were trimmed by 2 bases and 3 bases, with 9 bases remaining between them. From germline, CDR1 is SGHTA and CDR2 FQGNSA. In DNA, the CDR3 is TGTGCCAGCAGCTTATCACGGGGGACAGATACGCAGTATTTT. Residues: CASSLSRGTDTQYF.

This chain links TRBV28 with TRBJ2-6; 8 bases are shared with TRBD1. Germline lookup yields CDR1 MDHEN and CDR2 SYDVKM. The trim removed 6 bases at V and 4 bases at J, leaving 5 bases unmatched. This CDR3 spans 15 amino acids. Here the CDR3 reads CASSRQGSGANVLTF. The CDR3 DNA is TGTGCCAGCAGCCGACAGGGGTCCGGGGCCAACGTCCTGACTTTC.

The CDR3 region is CASSQFLLDTDTQYF. In DNA, the CDR3 is TGTGCCAGCAGCCAGTTTTTGTTGGACACCGATACGCAGTATTTT. The genes are TRBV7-6 and TRBJ2-3, with D maybe TRBD1 (5 bases). This CDR3 has 15 amino acids. The germline CDR1 and CDR2 sequences are SGHVS and FNYEAQ. The V end lost 5 bases, the J end lost 6 bases, and 18 bases lay between the germline ends.

The chain joins TRBV5-4 to TRBJ2-4, with TRBD1 matching 7 bases. This CDR3 has 12 residues. V lost 4 bases and J lost 6; bases outside the gene matches: 1. Germline CDR1 reads SGHNT; CDR2 reads YYREEE (reference sequence). The DNA of the CDR3 is TGTGCCAGCAGCAGGGACAGAAACATTCAGTACTTC. Amino acid sequence: CASSRDRNIQYF.